This record covers a single T cell receptor beta chain. Its antigen is not identified. The data belong to a study of radiotherapy plus CTLA-4 blockade in lung cancer. Findings and caveats of the study: Tumor-derived TCR clones expanded in blood after radiotherapy plus ipilimumab.

This CDR3 is 15 amino acids long. The J segment lost 5 bases and the V segment lost 2 bases, leaving 4 bases of the junction unmatched. CDR1 is MNHNY and CDR2 is SVGAGI in the germline V gene (reference sequence). Assay used: immunoSEQ multiplex PCR; TCRdb lists only in-frame clones, some missing. The repertoire holds about 24,000 clones, with 70% to 75% as singletons. Sequences were derived from peripheral blood, sampled from a patient treated with radiotherapy plus ipilimumab. The rearrangement joins TRBV6-6 to TRBJ2-5; 11 bases align to TRBD2. The TCR originated in a human donor with non-small cell lung cancer whose response to radiotherapy plus ipilimumab could not be evaluated. The CDR3: CASSYQRTSGETQYF. The CDR3, as DNA: TGTGCCAGCAGTTACCAAAGGACTAGCGGGGAGACCCAGTACTTC.